These T cell receptor beta chains were read from a single sample in a study of patients and donors after allogeneic stem cell transplantation. Each CDR3 protein gets one entry after TCRdb re-called the RT-PCR reads with MiXCR. The table lists roughly 940,000 distinct CDR3 sequences, roughly 18% of them singletons, with 5% to 7.5% in the top ten. Specimen: blood, either unsorted or a sorted T cell fraction (not recorded which). The origin of the receptors is a human donor who was either an allogeneic HSCT recipient or a stem cell or donor lymphocyte infusion donor (not recorded which). It is not recorded whose cells these are; they may come from a transplant donor. CDR3s include the opening cysteine and the closing phenylalanine or tryptophan. D genes are given only for firm matches. Only some rows state a clone size, as once, few, many or a class for expanded clones.

d_gene	j_gene	len	abundance	v_gene	CDR3aa	CDR3nt
.	TRBJ1-1	12	.	TRBV29-1	CSVDPGYTEAFF	TGCAGCGTTGATCCGGGGTACACTGAAGCTTTCTTT
.	TRBJ2-3	16	few	TRBV12-3/TRBV12-4	CASRPPMWASTDTQYF	TGTGCCAGCAGGCCGCCGATGTGGGCATCAACAGATACGCAGTATTTT
TRBD2	TRBJ2-2	13	.	TRBV30	CAWNRGDTGELFF	TGTGCCTGGAATCGGGGGGACACCGGGGAGCTGTTTTTT
TRBD1	TRBJ1-3	15	.	TRBV7-9	CASSFDRVSGNTIYF	TGTGCCAGCAGCTTTGACAGGGTCTCTGGAAACACCATATATTTT
.	TRBJ1-1	11	.	TRBV3-1	CASSWKGGAFF	TGTGCCAGCAGCTGGAAGGGAGGTGCTTTCTTT
TRBD1	TRBJ2-2	17	.	TRBV20-1	CSARVLPGQANTGELFF	TGCAGTGCTAGAGTGCTTCCGGGACAGGCGAACACCGGGGAGCTGTTTTTT
.	TRBJ2-2	15	.	TRBV7-9	CASRRRGLNTGELFF	TGTGCCAGCCGCCGAAGGGGCCTCAACACCGGGGAGCTGTTTTTT
TRBD1	TRBJ1-1	15	many	TRBV7-9	CASSSPGTANTEAFF	TGTGCCAGCAGCTCCCCCGGGACAGCGAACACTGAAGCTTTCTTT
.	TRBJ2-1	13	.	TRBV24-1	CATSGSALDEQFF	TGTGCCACCAGTGGATCGGCCCTCGATGAGCAGTTCTTC
.	TRBJ1-5	12	many	TRBV9	CASGGFGQPQHF	TGTGCCAGTGGGGGGTTTGGTCAGCCCCAGCATTTT
.	TRBJ2-2	14	few	TRBV7-2	CASRRTTLFGELFF	TGTGCCAGCAGAAGGACTACCCTTTTCGGGGAGCTGTTTTTT
.	TRBJ1-6	15	.	TRBV12-5	CASGPPGGLGSPLHF	TGTGCTAGTGGTCCACCCGGGGGATTGGGTTCACCCCTCCACTTT
.	TRBJ2-3	16	few	TRBV6-2/TRBV6-3	CASSTTKPGSPDTQYF	TGTGCCAGCAGTACAACCAAACCTGGGAGTCCAGATACGCAGTATTTT
TRBD2	TRBJ2-5	16	few	TRBV18	CASSPKEAGEGETQYF	TGTGCCAGCTCACCAAAGGAGGCGGGAGAGGGGGAGACCCAGTACTTC
.	TRBJ2-7	14	.	TRBV7-9	CASSPPGPSYEQYF	TGTGCCAGCAGCCCACCGGGACCGAGCTACGAGCAGTACTTC
TRBD1	TRBJ2-5	14	few	TRBV28	CASTRQGLGETQYF	TGTGCCAGCACAAGACAGGGGCTGGGAGAGACCCAGTACTTC
.	TRBJ1-5	12	few	TRBV19	CASSPTRGPQHF	TGTGCCAGTAGTCCCACACGGGGGCCCCAGCATTTT
.	TRBJ1-5	12	.	TRBV2	CASRDYNQPQHF	TGTGCCAGCAGAGATTACAATCAGCCCCAGCATTTT
.	TRBJ1-6	18	.	TRBV6-5	CASSYGTIGAFGNSPLHF	TGTGCCAGCAGTTACGGCACTATAGGGGCTTTTGGTAATTCACCCCTCCACTTT
TRBD1	TRBJ1-2	13	many	TRBV12-3/TRBV12-4	CASSGTGGQGYTF	TGTGCCAGCAGTGGGACAGGGGGGCAAGGCTACACCTTC
.	TRBJ2-5	19	.	TRBV12-3/TRBV12-4	CASSFGEPGGWWGQETQYF	TGTGCCAGCAGTTTCGGGGAGCCGGGCGGATGGTGGGGCCAAGAGACCCAGTACTTC
TRBD2	TRBJ2-7	16	.	TRBV20-1	CSANRASGKETVEQYF	TGCAGTGCTAATCGTGCTAGCGGGAAAGAGACTGTGGAGCAGTACTTC
TRBD1	TRBJ2-7	14	.	TRBV20-1	CSADDRALSYEQYF	TGCAGTGCCGACGACAGGGCCCTCTCCTACGAGCAGTACTTC
TRBD2	TRBJ2-2	13	few	TRBV7-9	CASSLPGGGELFF	TGTGCCAGCAGCCTTCCGGGAGGCGGGGAGCTGTTTTTT
.	TRBJ2-3	17	.	TRBV14	CASSQVIRFNRTDTQYF	TGTGCCAGCAGCCAAGTAATTCGGTTTAATAGGACAGATACGCAGTATTTT
.	TRBJ2-4	13	few	TRBV20-1	CSALLGRKNIQYF	TGCAGTGCTCTACTAGGACGGAAAAACATTCAGTACTTC
.	TRBJ2-7	14	few	TRBV9	CASSPQIVSYEQYF	TGTGCCAGCAGCCCTCAGATTGTTTCCTACGAGCAGTACTTC
.	TRBJ2-7	14	.	TRBV19	CASTDRDQYYEQYF	TGTGCCAGTACCGACCGGGATCAATACTACGAGCAGTACTTC
.	TRBJ2-7	12	.	TRBV7-9	CASSPPSREQYF	TGTGCCAGCAGCCCGCCTTCACGAGAGCAGTACTTC
TRBD2	TRBJ2-3	15	.	TRBV29-1	CSVSLASGRPDTQYF	TGCAGCGTTAGTCTGGCTAGCGGGAGGCCGGATACGCAGTATTTT
.	TRBJ2-3	15	.	TRBV4-2	CASSQMSGGRDTQYF	TGTGCCAGCAGCCAAATGTCAGGAGGGAGAGATACGCAGTATTTT
TRBD2	TRBJ2-1	17	.	TRBV7-9	CASSPLLSGGASYEQFF	TGTGCCAGCAGCCCACTCCTTAGCGGGGGGGCTAGTTATGAGCAGTTCTTC
.	TRBJ2-7	14	few	TRBV14	CASSHGTGPYEQYF	TGTGCCAGCAGCCACGGGACTGGCCCCTACGAGCAGTACTTC
.	TRBJ2-5	14	.	TRBV10-3	CAISESRGGETQYF	TGTGCCATCAGTGAGTCGAGGGGTGGGGAGACCCAGTACTTC
TRBD2	TRBJ2-7	15	.	TRBV5-6	CASSLTGTKSYEQYF	TGTGCCAGCAGCTTGACCGGGACTAAATCCTACGAGCAGTACTTC
.	TRBJ1-1	13	.	TRBV6-2/TRBV6-3	CASSYYANTEAFF	TGTGCCAGCAGTTACTACGCAAACACTGAAGCTTTCTTT
TRBD1	TRBJ2-7	14	.	TRBV2	CASREQGSSYEQYF	TGTGCCAGCAGAGAACAGGGGTCCTCCTACGAGCAGTACTTC
.	TRBJ2-4	13	.	TRBV14	CASSQAFGDIQYF	TGTGCCAGCAGCCAAGCTTTTGGTGACATTCAGTACTTC
.	TRBJ1-4	12	few	TRBV12-3/TRBV12-4	CASSRRMEKLFF	TGTGCCAGCAGCCGAAGGATGGAAAAACTGTTTTTT
.	TRBJ2-1	15	.	TRBV11-1	CASSWSTYTLNEQFF	TGTGCCAGCAGCTGGTCCACTTATACCCTAAATGAGCAGTTCTTC
.	TRBJ1-2	13	.	TRBV7-2	CASSLGGLGGYTF	TGTGCCAGCAGCTTAGGGGGGTTAGGGGGCTACACCTTC
.	TRBJ2-5	17	.	TRBV20-1	CSARVDPRFGRGETQYF	TGCAGTGCTAGAGTTGACCCCCGATTTGGGAGAGGAGAGACCCAGTACTTC
.	TRBJ1-1	15	few	TRBV12-3/TRBV12-4	CASTPATGSTTEAFF	TGTGCCAGCACCCCCGCCACGGGTAGTACAACTGAAGCTTTCTTT
.	TRBJ2-2	14	many	TRBV12-3/TRBV12-4	CASSLRVGTGELFF	TGTGCCAGCAGTTTGAGGGTTGGCACCGGGGAGCTGTTTTTT
.	TRBJ2-7	13	.	TRBV7-9	CASSLAVKNEQYF	TGTGCCAGCAGCTTAGCGGTCAAAAACGAGCAGTACTTC
TRBD2	TRBJ2-1	15	few	TRBV2	CASSAGLAESYEQFF	TGTGCCAGCAGTGCGGGACTAGCGGAGAGTTATGAGCAGTTCTTC
.	TRBJ2-7	12	.	TRBV20-1	CSAKAQAAEQYF	TGCAGTGCTAAAGCCCAGGCGGCGGAGCAGTACTTC
.	TRBJ1-1	12	many	TRBV4-1	CASSQEARVAFF	TGCGCCAGCAGCCAAGAGGCCCGGGTGGCTTTCTTT
.	TRBJ2-1	14	many	TRBV7-2	CASSPSGSYNEQFF	TGTGCCAGCAGCCCATCGGGGTCCTACAATGAGCAGTTCTTC
.	TRBJ2-7	12	.	TRBV4-3	CASSQTGNEQYF	TGCGCCAGCAGCCAAACCGGGAACGAGCAGTACTTC
TRBD1	TRBJ2-3	16	.	TRBV28	CASRATGGSSTDTQYF	TGTGCCAGCAGGGCAACAGGGGGCTCTAGCACAGATACGCAGTATTTT
TRBD1	TRBJ2-7	13	.	TRBV27	CASSLRDSLSQYF	TGTGCCAGCAGTTTAAGGGACAGCTTATCGCAGTACTTC
.	TRBJ2-1	15	.	TRBV20-1	CSARDWRAPKDEQFF	TGCAGTGCTAGAGATTGGCGGGCTCCTAAGGATGAGCAGTTCTTC